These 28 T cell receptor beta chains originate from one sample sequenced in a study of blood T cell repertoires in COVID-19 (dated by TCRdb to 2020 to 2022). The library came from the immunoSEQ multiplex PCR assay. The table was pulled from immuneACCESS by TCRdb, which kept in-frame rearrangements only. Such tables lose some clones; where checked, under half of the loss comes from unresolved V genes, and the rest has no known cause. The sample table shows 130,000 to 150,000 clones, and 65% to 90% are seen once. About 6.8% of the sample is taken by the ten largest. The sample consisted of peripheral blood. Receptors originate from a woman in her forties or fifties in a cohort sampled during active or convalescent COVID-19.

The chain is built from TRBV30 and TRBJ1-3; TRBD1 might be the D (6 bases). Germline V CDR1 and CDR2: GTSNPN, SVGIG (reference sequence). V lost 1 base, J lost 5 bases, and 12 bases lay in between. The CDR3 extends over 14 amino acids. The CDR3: CAWSEDSTRNTIYF. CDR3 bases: TGTGCCTGGAGTGAGGACAGTACCCGAAACACCATATATTTT.

This CDR3 reads CASSDVRRTGSYYGYTF. For the CDR3, the DNA is TGCGCCAGCAGTGATGTCCGGCGGACAGGGAGCTACTATGGCTACACCTTC. The chain recombines TRBV10-1 with TRBJ1-2; 8 bases are shared with TRBD1. CDR3 length: 17 amino acids. The V gene end was trimmed by 3 bases and the J gene end by 3 bases; junction bases not matched to a gene: 12. Germline CDR1 reads WNHNN; CDR2 reads SYGVQD (reference sequence).

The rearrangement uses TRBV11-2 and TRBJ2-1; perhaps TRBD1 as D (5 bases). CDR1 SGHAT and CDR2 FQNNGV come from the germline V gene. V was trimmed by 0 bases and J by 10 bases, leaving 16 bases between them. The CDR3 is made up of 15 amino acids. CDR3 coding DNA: TGTGCCAGCAGCTTAGAAGCAGGGCGGATTAACGAGCAGTTCTTC. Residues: CASSLEAGRINEQFF.

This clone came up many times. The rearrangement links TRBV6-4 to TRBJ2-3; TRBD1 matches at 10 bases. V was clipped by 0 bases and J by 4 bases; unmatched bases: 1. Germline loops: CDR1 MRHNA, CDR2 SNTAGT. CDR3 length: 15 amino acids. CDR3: CASSDSTGGADTQYF. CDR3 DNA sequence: TGTGCCAGCAGTGACTCGACAGGGGGCGCAGATACGCAGTATTTT.

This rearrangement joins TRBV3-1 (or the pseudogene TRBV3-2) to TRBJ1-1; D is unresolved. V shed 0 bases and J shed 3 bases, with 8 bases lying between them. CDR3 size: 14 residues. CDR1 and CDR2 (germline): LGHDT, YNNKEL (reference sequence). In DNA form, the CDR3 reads TGTGCCAGCAGCCAAGATCACGGGGACACTGAAGCTTTCTTT. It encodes CASSQDHGDTEAFF.

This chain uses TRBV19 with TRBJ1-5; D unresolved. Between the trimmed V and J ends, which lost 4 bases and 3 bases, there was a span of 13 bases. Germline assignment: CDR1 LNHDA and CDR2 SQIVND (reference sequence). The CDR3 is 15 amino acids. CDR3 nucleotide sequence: TGTGCCAGTAGTAGTGGCAGAGGGTACAATCAGCCCCAGCATTTT. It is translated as CASSSGRGYNQPQHF.

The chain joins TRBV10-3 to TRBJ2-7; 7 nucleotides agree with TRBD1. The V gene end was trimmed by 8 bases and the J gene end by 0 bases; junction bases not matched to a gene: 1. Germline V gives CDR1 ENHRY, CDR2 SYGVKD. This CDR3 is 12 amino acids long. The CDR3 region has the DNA TGTGCCATCGGGACAGACTCCTACGAGCAGTACTTC. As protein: CAIGTDSYEQYF.

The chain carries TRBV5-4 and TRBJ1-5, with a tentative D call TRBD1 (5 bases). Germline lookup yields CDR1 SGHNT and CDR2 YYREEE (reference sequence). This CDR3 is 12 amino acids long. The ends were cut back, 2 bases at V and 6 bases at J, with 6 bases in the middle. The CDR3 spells CASSFGGQPQHF. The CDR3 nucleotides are TGTGCCAGCAGCTTCGGGGGTCAGCCCCAGCATTTT.

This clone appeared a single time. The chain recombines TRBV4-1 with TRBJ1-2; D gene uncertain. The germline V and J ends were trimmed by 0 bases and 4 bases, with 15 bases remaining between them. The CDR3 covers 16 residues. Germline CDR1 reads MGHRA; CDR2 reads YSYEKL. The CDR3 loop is CASSQDVPTARYGYTF. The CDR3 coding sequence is TGCGCCAGCAGCCAAGATGTCCCCACTGCTCGCTATGGCTACACCTTC.

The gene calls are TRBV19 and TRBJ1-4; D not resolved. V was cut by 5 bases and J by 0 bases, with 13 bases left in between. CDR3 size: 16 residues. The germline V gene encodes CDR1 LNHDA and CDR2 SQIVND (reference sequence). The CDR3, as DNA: TGTGCCAGTAGTCTGAGATTAACCCCAACTAATGAAAAACTGTTTTTT. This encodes CASSLRLTPTNEKLFF.

CDR3 DNA: TGCGCCAGCAGCCGAGGCAGGGGGGCAAAACTGTTTTTT. It encodes CASSRGRGAKLFF. The chain couples TRBV4-3 to TRBJ1-4, with 7 bases aligning to TRBD1. The V gene end was trimmed by 4 bases and the J gene end by 10 bases; junction bases not matched to a gene: 6. Germline loops: CDR1 LGHNA, CDR2 YSLEER. This CDR3 is built from 13 residues.

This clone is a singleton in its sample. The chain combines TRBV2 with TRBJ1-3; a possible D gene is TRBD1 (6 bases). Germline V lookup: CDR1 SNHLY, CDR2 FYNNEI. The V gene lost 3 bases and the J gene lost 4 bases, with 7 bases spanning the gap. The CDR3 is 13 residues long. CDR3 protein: CASSDGQGNTIYF. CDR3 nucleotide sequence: TGTGCCAGCAGTGACGGACAGGGAAACACCATATATTTT.

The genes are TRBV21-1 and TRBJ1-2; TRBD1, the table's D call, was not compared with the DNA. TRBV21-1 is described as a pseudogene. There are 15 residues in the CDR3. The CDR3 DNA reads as TGTGCCAGGTATTACCGGGACAGGGGGGGCGATGGCTACACCTTC. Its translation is CARYYRDRGGDGYTF.

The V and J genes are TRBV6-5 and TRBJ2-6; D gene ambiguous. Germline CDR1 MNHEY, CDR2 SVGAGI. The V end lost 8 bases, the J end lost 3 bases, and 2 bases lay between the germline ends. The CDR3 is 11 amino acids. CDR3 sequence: CASLGANVLTF. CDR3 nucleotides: TGTGCCAGCCTTGGGGCCAACGTCCTGACTTTC.

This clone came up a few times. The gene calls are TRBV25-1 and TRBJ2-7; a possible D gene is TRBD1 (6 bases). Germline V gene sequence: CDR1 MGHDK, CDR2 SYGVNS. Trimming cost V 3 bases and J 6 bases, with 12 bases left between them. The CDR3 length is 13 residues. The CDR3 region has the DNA TGTGCCAGCAGTGACAGGGGAACGGGCGAGCAGTACTTC. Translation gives CASSDRGTGEQYF.

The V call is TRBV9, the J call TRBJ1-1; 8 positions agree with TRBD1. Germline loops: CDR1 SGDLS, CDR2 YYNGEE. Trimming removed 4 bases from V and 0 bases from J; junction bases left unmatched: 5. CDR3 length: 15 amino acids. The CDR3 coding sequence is TGTGCCAGCAGCTCGGGACAGGCCCTGAACACTGAAGCTTTCTTT. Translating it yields CASSSGQALNTEAFF.

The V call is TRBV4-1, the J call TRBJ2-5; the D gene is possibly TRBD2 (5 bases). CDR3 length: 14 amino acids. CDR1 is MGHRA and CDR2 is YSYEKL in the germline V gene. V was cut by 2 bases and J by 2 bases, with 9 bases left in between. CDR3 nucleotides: TGCGCCAGCAGCCAATCCGGGATACAAGAGACCCAGTACTTC. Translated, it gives CASSQSGIQETQYF.

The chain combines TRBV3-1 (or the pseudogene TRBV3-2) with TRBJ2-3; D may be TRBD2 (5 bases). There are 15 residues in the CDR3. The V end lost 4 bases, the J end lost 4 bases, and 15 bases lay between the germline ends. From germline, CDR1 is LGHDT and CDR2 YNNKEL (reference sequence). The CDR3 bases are TGTGCCAGCAGCCTAGGGCGGGTGGTCTCAGATACGCAGTATTTT. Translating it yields CASSLGRVVSDTQYF.

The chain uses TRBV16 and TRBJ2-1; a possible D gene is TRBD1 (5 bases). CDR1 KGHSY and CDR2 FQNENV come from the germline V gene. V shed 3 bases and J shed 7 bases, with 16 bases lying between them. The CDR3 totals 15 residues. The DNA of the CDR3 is TGTGCCAGCAGCCAGGATGGTGCGAAGGGGAATGAGCAGTTCTTC. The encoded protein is CASSQDGAKGNEQFF. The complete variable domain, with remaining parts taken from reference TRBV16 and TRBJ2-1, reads GEEVAQTPKHLVRGEGQKAKLYCAPIKGHSYVFWYQQVLKNEFKFLISFQNENVFDETGMPKERFSAKCLPNSPCSLEIQATKLEDSAVYFCASSQDGAKGNEQFFGPGTRLTVL.

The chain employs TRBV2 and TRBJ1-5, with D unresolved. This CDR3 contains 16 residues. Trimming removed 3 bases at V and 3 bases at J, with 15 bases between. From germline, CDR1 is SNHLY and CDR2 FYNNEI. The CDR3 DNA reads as TGTGCCAGCAGTGAGTTAGGAGAGGGCACCAATCAGCCCCAGCATTTT. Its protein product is CASSELGEGTNQPQHF.

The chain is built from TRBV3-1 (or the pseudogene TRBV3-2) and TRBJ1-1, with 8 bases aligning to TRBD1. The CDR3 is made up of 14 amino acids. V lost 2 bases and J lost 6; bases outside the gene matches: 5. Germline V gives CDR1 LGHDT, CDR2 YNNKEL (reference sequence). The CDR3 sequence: CASSQQGARAEAFF. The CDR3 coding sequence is TGTGCCAGCAGCCAACAGGGGGCCAGAGCTGAAGCTTTCTTT.

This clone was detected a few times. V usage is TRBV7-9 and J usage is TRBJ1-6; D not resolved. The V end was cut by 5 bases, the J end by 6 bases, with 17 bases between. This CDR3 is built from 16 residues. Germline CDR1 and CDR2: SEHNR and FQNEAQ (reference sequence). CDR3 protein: CASSLGSGDSNSPLHF. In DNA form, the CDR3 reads TGTGCCAGCAGCCTAGGCTCGGGTGACTCTAATTCACCCCTCCACTTT.

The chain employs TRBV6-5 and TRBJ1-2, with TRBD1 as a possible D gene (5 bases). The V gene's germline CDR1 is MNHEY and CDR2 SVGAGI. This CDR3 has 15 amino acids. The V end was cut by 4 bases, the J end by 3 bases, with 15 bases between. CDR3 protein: CASSSNSRAYYGYTF. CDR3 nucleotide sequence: TGTGCCAGCAGTTCCAACTCCAGGGCTTACTATGGCTACACCTTC.

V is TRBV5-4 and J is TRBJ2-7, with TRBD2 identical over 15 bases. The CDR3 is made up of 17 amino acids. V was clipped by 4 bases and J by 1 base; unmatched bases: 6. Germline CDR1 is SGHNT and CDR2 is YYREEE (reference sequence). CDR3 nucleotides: TGTGCCAGCAGCAAGGGACTAGCGGGGGGCCTTTCCTACGAGCAGTACTTC. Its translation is CASSKGLAGGLSYEQYF.

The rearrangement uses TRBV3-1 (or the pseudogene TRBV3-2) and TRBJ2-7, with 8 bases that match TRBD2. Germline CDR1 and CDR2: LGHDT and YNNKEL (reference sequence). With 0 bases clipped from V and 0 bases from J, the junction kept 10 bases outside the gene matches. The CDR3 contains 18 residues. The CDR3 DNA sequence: TGTGCCAGCAGCCAAGATACCAGCTCGGGAGGGCCCTCCTACGAGCAGTACTTC. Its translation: CASSQDTSSGGPSYEQYF.

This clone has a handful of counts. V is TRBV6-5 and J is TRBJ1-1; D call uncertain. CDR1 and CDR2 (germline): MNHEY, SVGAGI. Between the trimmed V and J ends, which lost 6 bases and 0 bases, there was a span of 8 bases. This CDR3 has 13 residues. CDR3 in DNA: TGTGCCAGCAGACAGATAATGAACACTGAAGCTTTCTTT. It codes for CASRQIMNTEAFF.

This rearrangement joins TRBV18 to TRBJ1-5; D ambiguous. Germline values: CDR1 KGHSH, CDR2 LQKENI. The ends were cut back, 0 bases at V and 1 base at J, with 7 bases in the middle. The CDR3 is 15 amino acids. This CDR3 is CASSPPGRSNQPQHF. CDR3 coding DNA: TGTGCCAGCTCACCACCTGGGAGGAGCAATCAGCCCCAGCATTTT.

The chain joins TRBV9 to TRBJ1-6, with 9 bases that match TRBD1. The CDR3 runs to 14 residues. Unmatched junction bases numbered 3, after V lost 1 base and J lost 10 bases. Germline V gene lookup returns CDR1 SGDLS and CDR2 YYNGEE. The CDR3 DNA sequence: TGTGCCAGCAGCGTAACAGGGGGCCCCTCACCCCTCCACTTT. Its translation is CASSVTGGPSPLHF.